The rows below give T cell receptor beta chains drawn from one sample of a study of T cell clones after liver transplantation. Only in-frame clones appear in the TCRdb table, and some are missing; sequencing was by immunoSEQ multiplex PCR. The repertoire holds 99,000 or so clones, with 82% as singletons. The sequencing used CD4+ T cells from blood, collected before liver transplant. The receptors originated from a human donor who received a liver transplant. The CDR3 runs from the conserved cysteine through the conserved F or W. A D gene is named only where the DNA matches it firmly. Some rows mark clone size as missing; the rest say once, few, many or name a class of expanded clone.

clone size: NA
D gene: NA
J gene: TRBJ2-1
V gene: TRBV2
CDR3 protein: CASSARGDEQFF
CDR3 DNA: TGTGCCAGCAGTGCTCGTGGGGATGAGCAGTTCTTC

clone size: few
D gene: NA
J gene: TRBJ2-7
V gene: TRBV9
CDR3 protein: CASSTRLGEQYF
CDR3 DNA: TGTGCCAGCAGCACCCGTCTGGGCGAGCAGTACTTC

clone size: NA
D gene: TRBD2
J gene: TRBJ2-7
V gene: TRBV27
CDR3 protein: CASSRIAGGRYEQYF
CDR3 DNA: TGTGCCAGCAGCCGGATAGCGGGGGGACGATACGAGCAGTACTTC

clone size: NA
D gene: NA
J gene: TRBJ1-1
V gene: TRBV28
CDR3 protein: CASSFGTRGARRNTEAFF
CDR3 DNA: TGTGCCAGCAGTTTCGGGACCCGGGGGGCGCGAAGGAACACTGAAGCTTTCTTT

clone size: once
D gene: NA
J gene: TRBJ2-7
V gene: TRBV6-6
CDR3 protein: CASSFPGDEQYF
CDR3 DNA: TGTGCCAGCAGTTTCCCCGGAGACGAGCAGTACTTC

clone size: NA
D gene: NA
J gene: TRBJ2-2
V gene: TRBV5-1
CDR3 protein: CASSLDVGGGELFF
CDR3 DNA: TGCGCCAGCAGCTTGGATGTGGGCGGCGGGGAGCTGTTTTTT

clone size: NA
D gene: NA
J gene: TRBJ1-4
V gene: TRBV18
CDR3 protein: CASYFGDPNEKLFF
CDR3 DNA: TGTGCCAGCTACTTTGGGGACCCTAATGAAAAACTGTTTTTT

clone size: NA
D gene: NA
J gene: TRBJ2-3
V gene: TRBV2
CDR3 protein: CASSLRDNTQYF
CDR3 DNA: TGTGCCAGCAGTCTTCGGGATAATACGCAGTATTTT

clone size: NA
D gene: NA
J gene: TRBJ2-1
V gene: TRBV15
CDR3 protein: CATSRVGGLLNEQFF
CDR3 DNA: TGTGCCACCAGCAGAGTCGGAGGGCTTCTCAATGAGCAGTTCTTC

clone size: once
D gene: NA
J gene: TRBJ2-5
V gene: TRBV27
CDR3 protein: CASSLRGDQRETQYF
CDR3 DNA: TGTGCCAGCAGTTTACGCGGGGATCAGCGAGAGACCCAGTACTTC

clone size: NA
D gene: TRBD1
J gene: TRBJ1-1
V gene: TRBV30
CDR3 protein: CAWRAGGRRTEAFF
CDR3 DNA: TGTGCCTGGAGAGCAGGGGGCCGACGGACTGAAGCTTTCTTT

clone size: NA
D gene: TRBD1
J gene: TRBJ2-3
V gene: TRBV29-1
CDR3 protein: CSVEGGTGEISDTQYF
CDR3 DNA: TGCAGCGTTGAAGGAGGAACAGGGGAGATTTCAGATACGCAGTATTTT

clone size: NA
D gene: NA
J gene: TRBJ2-2
V gene: TRBV6-1
CDR3 protein: CASSDYYTGELFF
CDR3 DNA: TGTGCCAGCTCAGACTATTACACCGGGGAGCTGTTTTTT

clone size: NA
D gene: NA
J gene: TRBJ1-1
V gene: TRBV7-3
CDR3 protein: CASSLRGGGSEAFF
CDR3 DNA: TGTGCCAGCAGCCTTCGTGGGGGAGGGTCTGAAGCTTTCTTT

clone size: NA
D gene: NA
J gene: TRBJ1-2
V gene: TRBV30
CDR3 protein: CAWSVGVLTAYGYTF
CDR3 DNA: TGTGCCTGGAGTGTAGGAGTATTGACAGCCTATGGCTACACCTTC

clone size: NA
D gene: NA
J gene: TRBJ1-2
V gene: TRBV28
CDR3 protein: CASSSAPDYGYTF
CDR3 DNA: TGTGCCAGCAGTTCAGCACCGGACTATGGCTACACCTTC

clone size: NA
D gene: TRBD1
J gene: TRBJ2-6
V gene: TRBV27
CDR3 protein: CASSSEPGQGAYGANVLTF
CDR3 DNA: TGTGCCAGCAGTTCAGAACCGGGACAGGGGGCCTATGGGGCCAACGTCCTGACTTTC

clone size: NA
D gene: NA
J gene: TRBJ1-2
V gene: TRBV11-2
CDR3 protein: CASSPPKQGIYGYTF
CDR3 DNA: TGTGCCAGCAGCCCCCCGAAACAGGGCATCTATGGCTACACCTTC

clone size: NA
D gene: TRBD1
J gene: TRBJ1-1
V gene: TRBV5-1
CDR3 protein: CASSQPGTDNTEAFF
CDR3 DNA: TGCGCCAGCAGCCAACCCGGGACAGATAACACTGAAGCTTTCTTT

clone size: NA
D gene: NA
J gene: TRBJ1-2
V gene: TRBV19
CDR3 protein: CASSIRTGTANYGYTF
CDR3 DNA: TGTGCCAGTAGTATCCGAACAGGGACGGCTAACTATGGCTACACCTTC

clone size: once
D gene: TRBD2
J gene: TRBJ2-2
V gene: TRBV28
CDR3 protein: CASSFSGTSFGELFF
CDR3 DNA: TGTGCCAGCAGTTTCTCCGGGACTAGCTTCGGGGAGCTGTTTTTT

clone size: NA
D gene: NA
J gene: TRBJ1-2
V gene: TRBV20-1
CDR3 protein: CSAIQNYGYTF
CDR3 DNA: TGCAGTGCTATACAAAACTATGGCTACACCTTC

clone size: few
D gene: TRBD2
J gene: TRBJ2-3
V gene: TRBV7-8
CDR3 protein: CASSSGITDTQYF
CDR3 DNA: TGTGCCAGCTCTAGCGGGATCACAGATACGCAGTATTTT

clone size: NA
D gene: NA
J gene: TRBJ1-4
V gene: TRBV11-2
CDR3 protein: CASSLGWTTNEKLFF
CDR3 DNA: TGTGCCAGCAGCTTAGGTTGGACAACTAATGAAAAACTGTTTTTT

clone size: NA
D gene: TRBD1
J gene: TRBJ1-4
V gene: TRBV5-6
CDR3 protein: CASSWGQSNEKLFF
CDR3 DNA: TGTGCCAGCAGCTGGGGACAGAGTAATGAAAAACTGTTTTTT

clone size: NA
D gene: NA
J gene: TRBJ1-5
V gene: TRBV7-2
CDR3 protein: CASSQSIADGYQPQHF
CDR3 DNA: TGTGCCAGCAGCCAAAGCATAGCGGACGGATATCAGCCCCAGCATTTT

clone size: once
D gene: TRBD1
J gene: TRBJ1-4
V gene: TRBV5-1
CDR3 protein: CASSLAGQPNEKLFF
CDR3 DNA: TGCGCCAGCAGCTTGGCGGGACAGCCTAATGAAAAACTGTTTTTT

clone size: NA
D gene: NA
J gene: TRBJ2-7
V gene: TRBV30
CDR3 protein: CAWSGLRNEQYF
CDR3 DNA: TGTGCCTGGAGTGGCCTACGGAACGAGCAGTACTTC

clone size: NA
D gene: NA
J gene: TRBJ2-7
V gene: TRBV10-1
CDR3 protein: CASSRYEQYF
CDR3 DNA: TGCGCCAGCTCTAGGTACGAGCAGTACTTC

clone size: NA
D gene: NA
J gene: TRBJ1-5
V gene: TRBV2
CDR3 protein: CASKGGGGLLNQPQHF
CDR3 DNA: TGTGCCAGCAAGGGTGGAGGGGGGTTATTGAATCAGCCCCAGCATTTT

clone size: NA
D gene: NA
J gene: TRBJ2-1
V gene: TRBV5-1
CDR3 protein: CASSWGSSYNEQFF
CDR3 DNA: TGCGCCAGCAGTTGGGGATCCTCCTACAATGAGCAGTTCTTC

clone size: NA
D gene: NA
J gene: TRBJ1-5
V gene: TRBV11-2
CDR3 protein: CASSFWGAGQPQHF
CDR3 DNA: TGTGCCAGCAGCTTTTGGGGGGCGGGACAGCCCCAGCATTTT

clone size: NA
D gene: TRBD1
J gene: TRBJ1-1
V gene: TRBV6-5
CDR3 protein: CASRHRGTMNTEAFF
CDR3 DNA: TGTGCCAGCAGGCACAGGGGGACGATGAACACTGAAGCTTTCTTT

clone size: NA
D gene: TRBD1
J gene: TRBJ2-1
V gene: TRBV11-1
CDR3 protein: CASSLGPGQGAGNEQFF
CDR3 DNA: TGTGCCAGCAGCTTAGGGCCTGGACAGGGGGCAGGCAATGAGCAGTTCTTC

clone size: NA
D gene: NA
J gene: TRBJ2-3
V gene: TRBV15
CDR3 protein: CATSTTTGSTDTQYF
CDR3 DNA: TGTGCCACCAGCACAACGACAGGCAGCACAGATACGCAGTATTTT

clone size: NA
D gene: TRBD1
J gene: TRBJ2-5
V gene: TRBV29-1
CDR3 protein: CSVGTGEETQYF
CDR3 DNA: TGCAGCGTCGGGACAGGGGAAGAGACCCAGTACTTC

clone size: NA
D gene: NA
J gene: TRBJ1-1
V gene: TRBV14
CDR3 protein: CASSQVRKKNTEAFF
CDR3 DNA: TGTGCCAGCAGCCAAGTTCGGAAGAAGAACACTGAAGCTTTCTTT

clone size: NA
D gene: TRBD2
J gene: TRBJ2-2
V gene: TRBV5-1
CDR3 protein: CASRLAGGATGELFF
CDR3 DNA: TGCGCCAGCAGACTAGCGGGAGGGGCCACCGGGGAGCTGTTTTTT

clone size: NA
D gene: NA
J gene: TRBJ2-7
V gene: TRBV6-6
CDR3 protein: CASSYSAGFYEQYF
CDR3 DNA: TGTGCCAGCAGTTACTCGGCAGGATTCTACGAGCAGTACTTC

clone size: NA
D gene: TRBD1
J gene: TRBJ1-5
V gene: TRBV2
CDR3 protein: CASSRDRGGDQPQHF
CDR3 DNA: TGTGCCAGCAGTAGGGACAGAGGGGGGGATCAGCCCCAGCATTTT

clone size: NA
D gene: NA
J gene: TRBJ2-7
V gene: TRBV5-1
CDR3 protein: CASSPLGVEGYEQYF
CDR3 DNA: TGCGCCAGCAGTCCTCTCGGGGTGGAGGGCTACGAGCAGTACTTC

clone size: NA
D gene: TRBD1
J gene: TRBJ1-5
V gene: TRBV6-1
CDR3 protein: CASSDRGHPNQPQHF
CDR3 DNA: TGTGCCAGCAGTGACAGGGGGCATCCCAATCAGCCCCAGCATTTT

clone size: few
D gene: NA
J gene: TRBJ2-5
V gene: TRBV7-2
CDR3 protein: CASSLGRGLQETQYF
CDR3 DNA: TGTGCCAGCAGCTTAGGTAGGGGCCTACAAGAGACCCAGTACTTC

clone size: NA
D gene: TRBD1
J gene: TRBJ2-7
V gene: TRBV7-2
CDR3 protein: CASSVTGGLSSYEQYF
CDR3 DNA: TGTGCCAGCAGCGTTACAGGGGGCCTAAGCTCCTACGAGCAGTACTTC

clone size: NA
D gene: TRBD2
J gene: TRBJ2-2
V gene: TRBV7-7
CDR3 protein: CASSLDVGGRELFF
CDR3 DNA: TGTGCCAGCAGCTTAGATGTGGGAGGGCGGGAGCTGTTTTTT